The rows below give T cell receptor beta chains drawn from one sample of a study of human CD4 T cells and Enterobacteriaceae. Assay used: immunoSEQ multiplex PCR; TCRdb lists only in-frame clones, some missing. The sample contains around 26,000 clones, 80% to 90% of which appear only once. The source material was memory CD4+ T cells from blood. Receptors originate from a human donor in good health. Both conserved end residues are part of each CDR3. The D gene is left open where the match is weak. Clone sizes are given selectively: once, few, many, or a class where the clone is expanded.

size	V	J	D	CDR3	DNA
once	TRBV20-1	TRBJ2-7	NA	CSAQSRYEQYF	TGCAGTGCTCAAAGCCGCTACGAGCAGTACTTC
NA	TRBV5-4	TRBJ2-3	NA	CASSTGQGGSTDTQYF	TGTGCCAGCAGCACCGGACAGGGAGGGAGCACAGATACGCAGTATTTT
NA	TRBV19	TRBJ1-5	NA	CASKGWDGYSNQPQHF	TGTGCCAGTAAAGGCTGGGACGGGTATAGCAATCAGCCCCAGCATTTT
few	TRBV10-1	TRBJ2-3	TRBD2	CASSGLAGRTDTQYF	TGCGCCAGCAGCGGACTAGCGGGGCGCACAGATACGCAGTATTTT
NA	TRBV27	TRBJ1-6	NA	CASSLSMGRATYNSPLHF	TGTGCCAGCAGTTTATCGATGGGCAGGGCAACCTATAATTCACCCCTCCACTTT
NA	TRBV30	TRBJ1-5	NA	CAWSVQTGGRNQPQHF	TGTGCCTGGAGTGTACAAACAGGCGGACGAAATCAGCCCCAGCATTTT
NA	TRBV5-6	TRBJ2-1	TRBD2	CASREAGDSYNEQFF	TGTGCCAGCAGGGAAGCGGGGGACTCCTACAATGAGCAGTTCTTC
NA	TRBV30	TRBJ1-2	NA	CAWRGAGDYGYTF	TGTGCCTGGAGAGGGGCGGGGGACTATGGCTACACCTTC
few	TRBV2	TRBJ1-6	NA	CASSDRSSYNSPLHF	TGTGCCAGCAGTGACAGGAGCTCCTATAATTCACCCCTCCACTTT
NA	TRBV5-6	TRBJ2-4	NA	CASSFRGSGKNIQYF	TGTGCCAGCAGCTTTAGGGGAAGTGGCAAAAACATTCAGTACTTC
NA	TRBV6-5	TRBJ2-1	TRBD2	CASSASGGLNEQFF	TGTGCCAGCTCGGCTAGCGGGGGTCTTAATGAGCAGTTCTTC
NA	TRBV5-1	TRBJ1-2	NA	CASSLNAGKSRYGYTF	TGCGCCAGCAGCTTGAATGCTGGGAAGAGCCGCTATGGCTACACCTTC
few	TRBV6-1	TRBJ1-3	NA	CASSEQGTGNTIYF	TGTGCCAGCAGTGAACAGGGTACTGGAAACACCATATATTTT
NA	TRBV28	TRBJ1-2	NA	CASSQSTLGYTF	TGTGCCAGCAGTCAAAGTACATTGGGCTACACCTTC
NA	TRBV11-2	TRBJ1-2	NA	CASSTGTTPRSFNYGYTF	TGTGCCAGCAGCACTGGGACCACGCCGCGTTCTTTCAACTATGGCTACACCTTC
NA	TRBV6-6	TRBJ2-7	NA	CASSPRGYEQYF	TGTGCCAGCAGCCCAAGGGGCTACGAGCAGTACTTC
few	TRBV7-2	TRBJ1-4	TRBD1	CASSQGTGGYEKLFF	TGTGCCAGCAGCCAAGGAACAGGGGGTTATGAAAAACTGTTTTTT
NA	TRBV5-5	TRBJ1-1	NA	CASSLQQNTEAFF	TGTGCCAGCAGCTTACAGCAGAACACTGAAGCTTTCTTT
few	TRBV10-2	TRBJ1-2	NA	CASSDGAYGYTF	TGCGCCAGCAGTGACGGTGCCTATGGCTACACCTTC
once	TRBV6-5	TRBJ1-1	NA	CASSRLPGEGTEAFF	TGTGCCAGCAGCCGCCTGCCGGGGGAAGGGACTGAAGCTTTCTTT
NA	TRBV6-5	TRBJ1-2	NA	CASRRTDHYGYTF	TGTGCCAGCAGACGGACCGACCATTATGGCTACACCTTC
once	TRBV6-1	TRBJ2-3	NA	CASSERARPTDTQYF	TGTGCCAGCAGTGAAAGGGCCCGACCGACAGATACGCAGTATTTT
NA	TRBV29-1	TRBJ1-2	NA	CSVEAIGGYTF	TGCAGCGTTGAAGCTATAGGTGGCTACACCTTC
NA	TRBV2	TRBJ1-2	NA	CASSVGRSVGGYTF	TGTGCCAGCAGCGTAGGACGTAGTGTAGGTGGCTACACCTTC
NA	TRBV19	TRBJ2-7	NA	CASSEGVQYF	TGTGCCAGTAGCGAGGGGGTGCAGTACTTC
NA	TRBV10-2	TRBJ2-5	TRBD2	CASSAGTSGAQETQYF	TGCGCCAGCAGTGCCGGAACTAGCGGAGCCCAAGAGACCCAGTACTTC
NA	TRBV28	TRBJ2-7	TRBD1	CASNEKDRPKKYEQYF	TGTGCCAGCAACGAAAAGGACAGGCCAAAGAAGTACGAGCAGTACTTC
NA	TRBV4-2	TRBJ1-2	NA	CASSQDPGGQIYGYTF	TGTGCCAGCAGCCAAGACCCCGGCGGACAGATCTATGGCTACACCTTC
NA	TRBV2	TRBJ2-1	NA	CASSVPGTPPHEQFF	TGTGCCAGCAGTGTCCCCGGGACTCCCCCCCATGAGCAGTTCTTC
NA	TRBV7-2	TRBJ2-3	TRBD2	CASSFGSGDTQYF	TGTGCCAGCAGCTTCGGTAGCGGGGATACGCAGTATTTT
NA	TRBV19	TRBJ1-2	NA	CASSIVRANYGYTF	TGTGCCAGTAGTATAGTCCGGGCCAACTATGGCTACACCTTC
NA	TRBV9	TRBJ2-5	TRBD1	CASSVGQLGQEETQYF	TGTGCCAGCAGCGTAGGTCAGTTGGGACAGGAGGAGACCCAGTACTTC
NA	TRBV5-5	TRBJ2-5	NA	CASSLIMGETQYF	TGTGCCAGCAGCTTGATAATGGGAGAGACCCAGTACTTC
NA	TRBV18	TRBJ1-1	TRBD1	CASSPMTGLEAFF	TGTGCCAGCTCACCGATGACAGGGTTAGAAGCTTTCTTT
NA	TRBV28	TRBJ2-5	TRBD2	CASTLNGGGETQYF	TGTGCCAGCACCCTGAACGGGGGGGGAGAGACCCAGTACTTC
NA	TRBV9	TRBJ2-5	TRBD1	CASRGQGQETQYF	TGTGCCAGTCGGGGACAGGGACAAGAGACCCAGTACTTC
NA	TRBV28	TRBJ2-7	TRBD1	CASSLRGQGAYEQYF	TGTGCCAGCAGTTTACGAGGACAGGGGGCCTACGAGCAGTACTTC
NA	TRBV2	TRBJ1-1	NA	CASRYNEGVGTEAFF	TGTGCCAGCAGGTACAACGAGGGGGTGGGAACTGAAGCTTTCTTT
NA	TRBV28	TRBJ2-7	TRBD2	CASKRGGLAGAEQYF	TGTGCCAGCAAAAGGGGGGGACTAGCGGGAGCCGAGCAGTACTTC
NA	TRBV9	TRBJ1-1	TRBD1	CASSALMTGGRTEAFF	TGTGCCAGCAGCGCCCTTATGACAGGGGGTCGGACTGAAGCTTTCTTT
few	TRBV7-8	TRBJ1-3	NA	CASSHRGEGYRFSGNTIYF	TGTGCCAGCAGCCACCGGGGGGAGGGTTACCGGTTCTCTGGAAACACCATATATTTT